This entry lists 16 T cell receptor beta chains sequenced from one sample in a study of vaccination effects on CD4 cells after COVID-19 (dated by TCRdb to about 2022). In the ViraFEST assay, PBMC were stimulated with viral peptide pools, and TCR sequencing was then used to find antigen-specific CD4+ T cell clonotypes based on their expansion. After less than 13 days of culture, CD4+ T cells were isolated with the EasySep CD4+ T cell isolation kit. Negative nucleocapsid antibody results before and after vaccination confirmed that the healthy vaccine recipients had no prior SARS-CoV-2 infection. The library was prepared using the immunoSEQ multiplex PCR assay. Entries here come from immuneACCESS through TCRdb and include only in-frame sequences with V and J called. Some clones fail to appear in such tables; in the studies checked, an unresolved V gene covers under half of the shortfall, and the cause of the remainder is unknown. This sample lists around 36,000 clones; roughly 76% were detected once. More than 20% of the sample is taken by the ten largest.

The antigens these receptors bind are not known. The sample was CD4+ T cells from PBMCs cultured with SARS-CoV-2 spike peptides, taken before COVID-19 vaccination. What the cell subset or site label conveys for this sample: SARS-CoV-2 spike overlapping peptide pool stimulation. All receptors derive from a human donor who received a COVID-19 vaccine.

The J gene is TRBJ2-3, the V gene TRBV4-1, with TRBD2 as a possible D gene (5 bases). The length of the CDR3 is 17 residues. V was pared by 4 bases and J by 4 bases, with 21 bases between. Germline-derived CDR1 and CDR2 are MGHRA and YSYEKL. In nucleotides, the CDR3 is TGCGCCAGCAGCCGACCCTCCAGCGCGGGTGGCGCAGATACGCAGTATTTT. Protein sequence: CASSRPSSAGGADTQYF.

The gene calls are TRBV6-5 and TRBJ1-4; 8 bases are a match to TRBD1. Germline CDR1 reads MNHEY; CDR2 reads SVGAGI. This CDR3 has 13 amino acids. V was pared by 3 bases and J by 10 bases, with 4 bases of the junction left unmatched. The CDR3, as DNA: TGTGCCAGCAGTTATTCGGACAGGGTAAAACTGTTTTTT. Translation gives CASSYSDRVKLFF.

The chain employs TRBV7-3 and TRBJ2-6, with a weak D call TRBD2 (5 bases). CDR3 length equals 15 residues. Trimming shortened V by 3 bases and J by 2 bases, and 8 bases separated the two germline ends. Germline assignment: CDR1 SGHTA and CDR2 FQGTGA. The CDR3 sequence: CASSFGNAGANVLTF. The CDR3 DNA is TGTGCCAGCAGCTTCGGGAATGCTGGGGCCAACGTCCTGACTTTC.

The rearrangement uses TRBV3-1 (or the pseudogene TRBV3-2) and TRBJ2-7; 7 positions agree with TRBD2. Germline values: CDR1 LGHDT, CDR2 YNNKEL (reference sequence). The CDR3 covers 15 residues. After removal of 1 base from V and 4 bases from J, the junction contained 7 bases not matched to a gene. CDR3 amino acids: CASSQVGGIKYEQYF. CDR3 in DNA: TGTGCCAGCAGCCAAGTGGGGGGGATAAAATACGAGCAGTACTTC.

V is TRBV24-1 and J is TRBJ2-2, with 7 bases identical to TRBD1. Germline V gene data show CDR1 as KGHDR and CDR2 as SFDVKD. The CDR3 covers 16 residues. The V segment lost 2 bases and the J segment 1 base; nucleotides outside the gene matches: 3. CDR3 sequence: CATSDWAGGNTGELFF. In DNA form, the CDR3 reads TGTGCCACCAGTGATTGGGCAGGGGGGAACACCGGGGAGCTGTTTTTT.

The J gene is TRBJ1-2, the V gene TRBV5-3; D may be TRBD1 (6 bases). TRBV5-3 is placed among ORFs of uncertain function. The CDR3 extends over 14 amino acids. V was pared by 3 bases and J by 5 bases, with 14 bases between. This CDR3 reads CARSSGQQGYGYTF. As DNA, the CDR3 is TGTGCCAGAAGCTCAGGACAGCAGGGATATGGCTACACCTTC.

The V gene is TRBV30, the J gene TRBJ1-5; D gene uncertain. Trimming stripped 5 bases from V and 3 bases from J, with 14 bases between. The CDR3 length is 14 residues. CDR1 is GTSNPN, CDR2 SVGIG, per germline (reference sequence). The CDR3 region is CAWALLGHNQPQHF. The CDR3 nucleotides read TGTGCCTGGGCCCTTCTCGGGCACAATCAGCCCCAGCATTTT.

The V gene is TRBV5-1, the J gene TRBJ2-1; TRBD1 matches 12 bases. V lost 2 bases, J lost 7 bases, and 4 bases stayed unmatched. This CDR3 has 15 amino acids. Germline V gives CDR1 SGHRS, CDR2 YFSETQ. The CDR3 is CASSFGTGGSNEQFF. The DNA for the CDR3 is TGCGCCAGCAGCTTTGGGACAGGGGGCTCGAATGAGCAGTTCTTC.

The chain links TRBV6-4 to TRBJ2-1; D is perhaps TRBD2 (5 bases). The length of the CDR3 is 15 residues. Trimming removed 2 bases at V and 4 bases at J, with 12 bases between. Germline-derived CDR1 and CDR2 are MRHNA and SNTAGT. In DNA, the CDR3 is TGTGCCAGCAGTGACGTACTAAGAGGGTACAATGAGCAGTTCTTC. Its translation is CASSDVLRGYNEQFF.

This chain uses TRBV7-2 with TRBJ2-7; either TRBD1 or TRBD2 may fit D (5 bases each). Trimming took off 5 bases at V and 2 bases at J, with 16 bases between the two ends. CDR3 size: 15 residues. The germline CDR1 and CDR2 sequences are SGHTA and FQGNSA. In nucleotides, the CDR3 is TGTGCCAGCAGCGGACCGGGACGCCGGGCCTACGAGCAGTACTTC. Translation: CASSGPGRRAYEQYF.

The rearrangement joins TRBV29-1 to TRBJ1-2; TRBD1 matches 9 bases. The germline gives CDR1 SQVTM, CDR2 ANQGSEA. The CDR3 has 13 amino acids. V trimming: 5 bases; J trimming: 6 bases; junction bases outside the gene matches: 7. The CDR3 sequence: CSVRGTGTDGYTF. The DNA for the CDR3 is TGCAGCGTTAGAGGGACAGGGACGGATGGCTACACCTTC.

The chain recombines TRBV29-1 with TRBJ2-3, with TRBD1 identical over 7 bases. V was clipped by 4 bases and J by 0 bases; unmatched bases: 7. Per the germline V gene, CDR1 is SQVTM and CDR2 is ANQGSEA. This CDR3 is 15 amino acids long. The CDR3 region has the DNA TGCAGCGTTGGCACCAGGGGGAAAAGCACAGATACGCAGTATTTT. Its protein is CSVGTRGKSTDTQYF.

The J gene is TRBJ2-4, the V gene TRBV4-1, with D perhaps TRBD2 (5 bases). This CDR3 is built from 14 residues. Germline V gives CDR1 MGHRA, CDR2 YSYEKL. V lost 3 bases and J lost 6, with 12 bases in between. DNA for the CDR3: TGCGCCAGCAGCCAGACGGAGGTGGGAAACATTCAGTACTTC. The encoded protein is CASSQTEVGNIQYF.

The chain links TRBV5-1 to TRBJ2-7, with D possibly TRBD2 on 6 matching bases. Germline CDR1 and CDR2: SGHRS and YFSETQ. The CDR3 totals 15 residues. The V gene lost 2 bases and the J gene lost 3 bases, with 15 bases spanning the gap. The CDR3 reads CASSLGGTLNYEQYF. Written as DNA, the CDR3 is TGCGCCAGCAGCTTAGGCGGGACTCTTAACTACGAGCAGTACTTC.

The chain employs TRBV27 and TRBJ1-1; D remains unclear. Deletions cut 5 bases from V and 1 base from J, with 20 bases between. Germline V lookup: CDR1 MNHEY, CDR2 SMNVEV (reference sequence). This CDR3 has 17 amino acids. The CDR3 DNA follows: TGTGCCAGCAGTCCCGACCGGGCCCCCCGCCGGAACACTGAAGCTTTCTTT. Its protein product is CASSPDRAPRRNTEAFF.

On this clone itself: A much larger clone differs from this one at a single base, so this may be a read error. The rearrangement joins TRBV6-5 to TRBJ2-3; D is unclear. The V gene's germline CDR1 is MNHEY and CDR2 SVGAGI. The CDR3 runs to 12 residues. Between the trimmed V and J ends, which lost 6 bases and 0 bases, there was a span of 4 bases. CDR3 residues: CASRSSTDTQYF. The CDR3 region has the DNA TGTGCCAGCAGGTCTAGCACAGATACGCAGTATTTT.